A selection of T cell receptor beta chains follows, all from one sample in a study of T-cell reconstitution after alpha-beta-depleted transplantation in children. TCRdb recomputed calls from the PCR reads with MiXCR, one row per CDR3 protein. The table lists hundreds of thousands of distinct CDR3 sequences, 16% of them singletons. The sample here was PBMCs from the stem cell graft donor, taken from the stem cell graft. These receptors were collected from a human donor who donated a stem cell graft to a child with acute myeloid leukemia. The CDR3 runs from the conserved cysteine through the conserved F or W. D genes are given only for firm matches. Clone size, where shown, is once, few, many, or a class for clones that have expanded.

j_gene	abundance	d_gene	v_gene	CDR3nt	CDR3aa
TRBJ1-4	few	-	TRBV7-2	TGTGCCAGCAGCATGAACGGGGGTTGGACTAATGAAAAACTGTTTTTT	CASSMNGGWTNEKLFF
TRBJ2-2	many	-	TRBV20-1	TGCAGTGCTAGAACCCCCGGGATATTAACCGGGGAGCTGTTTTTT	CSARTPGILTGELFF
TRBJ2-1	-	-	TRBV11-2	TGTGCCAGCAGCTTTCTGGGCGCTCCTTCCTACAATGAGCAGTTCTTC	CASSFLGAPSYNEQFF
TRBJ2-3	many	TRBD1	TRBV15	TGTGCCACCAGCAGAGATTGGGACAGTTCCAATACGCAGTATTTT	CATSRDWDSSNTQYF
TRBJ2-7	-	TRBD1	TRBV12-3/TRBV12-4	TGTGCCAGCAGTTCCCCTAGACAGGGGGCGAGCGAGCAGTACTTC	CASSSPRQGASEQYF
TRBJ2-3	many	-	TRBV20-1	TGCAGTGCTGGGGACCCCGCCACAGATACGCAGTATTTT	CSAGDPATDTQYF
TRBJ1-5	many	-	TRBV21-1	TGTGCCAGCAGTCCCCGTCATTGTCGACGGCCCCAGCATTTT	CASSPRHCRRPQHF
TRBJ2-2	-	-	TRBV18	TGTGCCAGCTCACCGGCAGGGGAATATTTGAACACCGGGGAGCTGTTTTTT	CASSPAGEYLNTGELFF
TRBJ2-1	-	TRBD2	TRBV6-2/TRBV6-3	TGTGCCAGCAGTTGGACTAGCGGGGGGGACAATGAGAAGTTCTTC	CASSWTSGGDNEKFF
TRBJ2-1	many	-	TRBV30	TGTGCCTGGAGTCGGAGGTACAATGAGCAGTTCTTC	CAWSRRYNEQFF
TRBJ2-2	many	-	TRBV29-1	TGCAGCGTGGCCCCGTCTCCGGGCACCGGGGAGCTGTTTTTT	CSVAPSPGTGELFF
TRBJ2-7	few	TRBD1	TRBV7-8	TGTGCCAGCAGCTTAGAGGGGACAGGGGGCTACGAGCAGTACTTC	CASSLEGTGGYEQYF
TRBJ2-1	-	-	TRBV27	TGTGCCAGCAGTTTAAGGGGGGCACATGAGCAGTTCTTC	CASSLRGAHEQFF
TRBJ2-3	many	TRBD1	TRBV24-1	TGTGCCACCAACCGAGGGGGCGGCACAGATACGCAGTATTTT	CATNRGGGTDTQYF
TRBJ2-3	few	-	TRBV5-5	TGTGCCAGCAGCCCCCCATGGGGAGAGAGCACAGATACGCAGTATTTT	CASSPPWGESTDTQYF
TRBJ2-7	many	-	TRBV7-8	TGTGCCAGCAGCGAACCCACCGGCAGTACCTACGAGCAGTACTTC	CASSEPTGSTYEQYF
TRBJ2-5	many	TRBD2	TRBV12-3/TRBV12-4	TGTGCCAGCAGCCCTGGCAGCGGGGGGAAAGAGACCCAGTACTTC	CASSPGSGGKETQYF
TRBJ2-1	few	TRBD1	TRBV20-1	TGCAGTGTGGCCCCGACAGGGCACGACAATGAGCAGTTCTTC	CSVAPTGHDNEQFF
TRBJ1-1	many	TRBD1	TRBV9	TGTGCCAGCAGCGTAGGGGACAGGAACACTGAAGCTTTCTTT	CASSVGDRNTEAFF
TRBJ2-3	few	-	TRBV12-3/TRBV12-4	TGTGCCAGCAGTTTACAAGTAAGCACAGATACGCAGTATTTT	CASSLQVSTDTQYF
TRBJ2-1	few	-	TRBV12-3/TRBV12-4	TGTGCCAGCAGCCAAAACACGGACGGTAAGCAGTTCTTC	CASSQNTDGKQFF
TRBJ2-1	-	TRBD1	TRBV24-1	TGTGCCACCAGTGAGACAGGGAACAACTACAATGAGCAGTTCTTC	CATSETGNNYNEQFF
TRBJ2-2	-	-	TRBV28	TGTGCCAGCAGTTTATGGGGGGACTCGAACACCGGGGAGCTGTTTTTT	CASSLWGDSNTGELFF
TRBJ1-2	few	-	TRBV5-1	TGCGCCAGCAGCCTCCCGTCACAGGGTCCAGATGGCTACACCTTC	CASSLPSQGPDGYTF